The 23 T cell receptor beta chains presented below share a single source sample, sequenced in a study of long-term antiretroviral therapy in people with HIV (dated by TCRdb to between 2021 and 2023). Sequencing of the TRB variable region was done with the immunoSEQ hsTCRB v3.0 assay at survey level resolution. As stored in TCRdb, this immuneACCESS dataset retains in-frame rearrangements with V and J assigned. A fraction of the clones does not appear; measured against another copy, unresolved V genes explain less than half of the discrepancy, and the remainder lacks a known reason. The sample table lists about 39,000 clones, approximately 80% of them with a count of one. The ten largest account for 5.5% to 7.5% of the sample. Material: unsorted PBMCs, obtained 0.6 years after starting antiretroviral therapy. All receptors derive from a man aged 18 to 30 with HIV.

The chain couples TRBV2 to TRBJ2-1; D is ambiguous. V shed 3 bases and J shed 1 base, with 7 bases lying between them. CDR3 length equals 14 residues. Germline V gene lookup returns CDR1 SNHLY and CDR2 FYNNEI. In nucleotides, the CDR3 is TGTGCCAGCAGTGAGGTGGCTTCCTACAATGAGCAGTTCTTC. Amino acids: CASSEVASYNEQFF. Full variable domain (rest looked up from reference TRBV2 and TRBJ2-1): EPEVTQTPSHQVTQMGQEVILRCVPISNHLYFYWYRQILGQKVEFLVSFYNNEISEKSEIFDDQFSVERPDGSNFTLKIRSTKLEDSAMYFCASSEVASYNEQFFGPGTRLTVL.

V is TRBV6-6 and J is TRBJ1-5, with a possible D match to TRBD1 (6 bases). V lost 6 bases to trimming and J lost 4 bases, with 13 bases between them. The germline gives CDR1 MNHNY, CDR2 SVGAGI (reference sequence). This CDR3 region has 14 residues. The CDR3 is CASSPPGDNQPQHF. The DNA of the CDR3 is TGTGCCAGCAGCCCCCCAGGGGATAATCAGCCCCAGCATTTT.

This clone has just a few counts. The J gene is TRBJ2-7, the V gene TRBV10-2; possible D gene TRBD1, 6 bases. Per the germline V gene, CDR1 is WSHSY and CDR2 is SAAADI. V lost 5 bases and J lost 7, with 9 bases in between. The CDR3 is 11 amino acids. Here the CDR3 reads CASSPGEEQYF. For the CDR3, the DNA is TGCGCCAGCAGTCCAGGGGAGGAGCAGTACTTC.

This rearrangement joins TRBV5-1 to TRBJ2-2; 7 nucleotides match TRBD2. CDR3 length: 14 amino acids. Germline V CDR1 and CDR2: SGHRS, YFSETQ. V lost 3 bases and J lost 3; bases outside the gene matches: 2. The CDR3 region has the DNA TGCGCCAGCAGCTCCCGGGGGGACACCGGGGAGCTGTTTTTT. This sequence encodes CASSSRGDTGELFF. Combining the CDR3 with reference TRBV5-1 and TRBJ2-2 gives the whole variable domain KAGVTQTPRYLIKTRGQQVTLSCSPISGHRSVSWYQQTPGQGLQFLFEYFSETQRNKGNFPGRFSGRQFSNSRSEMNVSTLELGDSALYLCASSSRGDTGELFFGEGSRLTVL.

J is TRBJ2-7 and V is TRBV7-2; D unresolved. CDR3 length equals 11 residues. Germline V gene lookup returns CDR1 SGHTA and CDR2 FQGNSA. Trimming cost V 8 bases and J 1 base, with 6 bases left between them. CDR3 in DNA: TGTGCCAGCGGACCTTCCTACGAGCAGTACTTC. Its translation is CASGPSYEQYF.

This chain joins TRBV28 and TRBJ2-7, with TRBD1 as a possible D gene (6 bases). The CDR3 length is 15 residues. Germline V lookup: CDR1 MDHEN, CDR2 SYDVKM. Trimming shortened V by 4 bases and J by 7 bases, and 20 bases separated the two germline ends. CDR3 loop: CASSYRVPTWREQYF. The CDR3 DNA follows: TGTGCCAGCAGTTACAGGGTTCCCACTTGGCGGGAGCAGTACTTC.

This chain uses TRBV28 with TRBJ2-1; D may be TRBD1 (6 bases). CDR1 and CDR2 (germline): MDHEN, SYDVKM. The CDR3 totals 16 residues. Trimming left V 5 bases short and J 3 bases short, with 17 bases between. CDR3 loop: CASSGGQGSFYNEQFF. Here the CDR3 DNA reads TGTGCCAGCAGTGGAGGTCAGGGGAGTTTCTACAATGAGCAGTTCTTC.

The sample holds a few counts of this clone. The gene calls are TRBV14 and TRBJ2-7; TRBD2 matches at 8 bases. Germline loops: CDR1 SGHDN, CDR2 FVKESK. The V and J ends lost 0 bases and 7 bases, in that order; junction bases with no gene match: 14. This CDR3 has 17 residues. CDR3 sequence reads: CASSQDMVPGGPGEQYF. The CDR3 bases are TGTGCCAGCAGCCAAGATATGGTCCCGGGAGGGCCGGGGGAGCAGTACTTC. Looking up the rest from reference TRBV14 and TRBJ2-7 gives the full variable domain: EAGVTQFPSHSVIEKGQTVTLRCDPISGHDNLYWYRRVMGKEIKFLLHFVKESKQDESGMPNNRFLAERTGGTYSTLKVQPAELEDSGVYFCASSQDMVPGGPGEQYFGPGTRLTVT.

There are a few counts of this clone. The V and J genes are TRBV7-9 and TRBJ1-5; TRBD1 aligns across 7 bases. Trimming cost V 0 bases and J 3 bases; bases outside gene matches: 8. Germline assignment: CDR1 SEHNR and CDR2 FQNEAQ (reference sequence). CDR3 length: 17 amino acids. CDR3 loop: CASSLAEGAFDNQPQHF. CDR3 nucleotides: TGTGCCAGCAGCTTAGCAGAGGGGGCCTTTGACAATCAGCCCCAGCATTTT.

Here the CDR3 reads CASSGAGREGTEAFF. CDR3 bases: TGTGCCAGCAGTGGGGCTGGAAGGGAGGGGACTGAAGCTTTCTTT. The J gene is TRBJ1-1, the V gene TRBV6-1; weak D call: TRBD1 (5 bases). Per germline, CDR1 MNHNS and CDR2 SASEGT. V shed 4 bases and J shed 5 bases, with 17 bases lying between them. The CDR3 length is 15 residues.

The sample holds one count of this clone. For the CDR3, the DNA is TGTGCCAGCAGTCGGACAGGCTTTGATGGCTACACCTTC. This translates into CASSRTGFDGYTF. The V gene is TRBV6-5, the J gene TRBJ1-2; 7 positions agree with TRBD1. CDR3 size: 13 residues. V lost 5 bases to trimming and J lost 6 bases; unmatched junction nucleotides: 6. In germline, CDR1 is MNHEY, CDR2 SVGAGI.

Here the CDR3 DNA reads TGTGCCAGCAGCCCGGTTGGGTTCACAGATACGCAGTATTTT. It is translated as CASSPVGFTDTQYF. V is TRBV7-8 and J is TRBJ2-3; D ambiguous. CDR1 SGHVS and CDR2 FQNEAQ come from the germline V gene. The germline V and J ends were trimmed by 5 bases and 2 bases, with 11 bases remaining between them. The CDR3 extends over 14 amino acids.

CDR3: CASSFRPGANQPQHF. In nucleotides, the CDR3 is TGCGCCAGCAGCTTTCGTCCGGGGGCCAACCAGCCCCAGCATTTT. The chain employs TRBV5-1 and TRBJ1-5; tentative D call: TRBD1 (6 bases). Trimming shortened V by 2 bases and J by 7 bases, and 16 bases separated the two germline ends. Germline CDR1 is SGHRS and CDR2 is YFSETQ. CDR3 size: 15 residues.

This rearrangement joins TRBV30 to TRBJ1-2, with D unclear. Trimming took 2 bases from V and 14 from J, leaving 21 bases between them. In germline, CDR1 is GTSNPN, CDR2 SVGIG (reference sequence). The CDR3 consists of 13 residues. Written as DNA, the CDR3 is TGTGCCTGGAGTTTAGGACCTGGGCGAAGTAGTACCTTC. Translation gives CAWSLGPGRSSTF.

The count of this clone is one. This chain links TRBV5-1 with TRBJ2-7; D is unclear. This CDR3 has 11 residues. Germline V lookup: CDR1 SGHRS, CDR2 YFSETQ. With 4 bases removed from V and 5 bases from J, the gap between germline ends came to 7 bases. DNA for the CDR3: TGCGCCAGCAGCGCTGGGAACGAGCAGTACTTC. Residues: CASSAGNEQYF.

V is TRBV5-3 and J is TRBJ1-1, with D hard to call. TRBV5-3 is classed as an ORF, of uncertain function. The CDR3 runs 16 residues. V lost 10 bases and J lost 0, with 22 bases in between. CDR3 region: CAPPPDNLSLNTEAFF. The CDR3 DNA is TGTGCCCCTCCCCCTGACAACCTTTCTTTGAACACTGAAGCTTTCTTT.

V gene TRBV19 combines with J gene TRBJ1-1; D call uncertain. The germline CDR1 and CDR2 sequences are LNHDA and SQIVND (reference sequence). CDR3 length: 13 residues. V lost 7 bases, J lost 0 bases, and 9 bases lay in between. The CDR3 is CASTVTMNTEAFF. For the CDR3, the DNA is TGTGCCAGTACAGTAACCATGAACACTGAAGCTTTCTTT.

The rearrangement uses TRBV7-9 and TRBJ1-1; possibly TRBD1 for D (5 bases). The CDR3 sequence is 15 residues long. V lost 5 bases and J lost 4, with 17 bases in between. Per the germline V gene, CDR1 is SEHNR and CDR2 is FQNEAQ (reference sequence). The CDR3 bases are TGTGCCAGCAGCCTTCCCCCGGGCCAGGGCACTGAAGCTTTCTTT. Amino acid sequence: CASSLPPGQGTEAFF.

The rearrangement links TRBV10-2 to TRBJ2-7; the D call may be TRBD1 or TRBD2 (6 bases each). The CDR3 is 15 residues long. V was shortened by 6 bases and J by 3 bases, with 18 bases between the two germline ends. Germline-derived CDR1 and CDR2 are WSHSY and SAAADI. The CDR3 sequence: CASRGGHTRNYEQYF. The CDR3 DNA sequence: TGCGCCAGCAGGGGGGGACATACCCGAAACTACGAGCAGTACTTC.

The V gene is TRBV10-3, the J gene TRBJ1-1, with 10 bases aligning to TRBD1. Germline V CDR1 and CDR2: ENHRY, SYGVKD. The CDR3 consists of 14 residues. The ends lost 8 bases at V and 1 base at J; junction bases unmatched: 4. For the CDR3, the DNA is TGTGCCATCGACAGGGGGCCTGGGAACACTGAAGCTTTCTTT. Translation gives CAIDRGPGNTEAFF.

This chain uses TRBV29-1 with TRBJ2-5, with TRBD1 matching over 9 bases. This CDR3 has 14 amino acids. Germline trimming cut 3 bases from V and 5 bases from J; bases unmatched to any gene: 7. Germline CDR1 is SQVTM and CDR2 is ANQGSEA. CDR3 nucleotide sequence: TGCAGCGTTGATAGGACAGGGGTTCGGGAGACCCAGTACTTC. The encoded protein is CSVDRTGVRETQYF.

The chain is built from TRBV6-1 and TRBJ2-7; D uncertain. V gave up 1 base and J gave up 7 bases, with 14 bases separating them. CDR1 MNHNS and CDR2 SASEGT come from the germline V gene. The CDR3 consists of 14 residues. The CDR3 sequence is CASSEGLGALEQYF. The CDR3 DNA follows: TGTGCCAGCAGTGAAGGATTAGGAGCGCTGGAGCAGTACTTC.

The chain carries TRBV6-5 and TRBJ1-4, with D possibly matching TRBD1 (5 bases). Germline lookup yields CDR1 MNHEY and CDR2 SVGAGI. The CDR3 extends over 14 amino acids. V was trimmed by 2 bases and J by 8 bases, leaving 12 bases between them. The CDR3 here is CASSYGPGDEKLFF. The CDR3 coding sequence is TGTGCCAGCAGTTACGGCCCGGGGGACGAAAAACTGTTTTTT.